This TCR beta chain is from a study of Graves' ophthalmopathy and Graves' hyperthyroidism. Whole-study context: No treatment had been given when peripheral blood was collected at initial diagnosis.

As to this clonotype: Its antigen is unidentified.

Study-level points and caveats: Blood also carried most expanded thyroid clonotypes exceeding 0.001 frequency. A classifier, a 13-signature model, separated ophthalmopathy from stable hyperthyroidism with more than 85% sensitivity and approximately 80% specificity.

Patients with other autoimmune diseases, uncontrolled infections, pregnancy or lactation were excluded. Transcripts of RNA were the source for amplifying TCR beta CDR3 regions. HTBI primers were used in a first-round RT-PCR, which preceded a second-round multiplex PCR. MiXCR was run by TCRdb on the multiplex PCR reads, yielding one entry per CDR3 protein. The top ten clones hold approximately 7% of a sample with just over 600,000 distinct CDR3 sequences, 22% of them seen once. Sequenced sample: peripheral blood. The receptor comes from a woman aged 18-29 years with stable Graves' hyperthyroidism. Some clones in this sample may be carry-over from other donors' samples.

The CDR3 sequence: CASSWRGPRQPQHF. The CDR3 DNA is TGTGCCAGCAGTTGGAGGGGGCCACGACAGCCCCAGCATTTT. This chain connects TRBV28 to TRBJ1-5; 7 bases are a match to TRBD1. Per germline, CDR1 MDHEN and CDR2 SYDVKM. V shed 4 bases, J shed 7 bases, and the junction held 7 bases outside the gene matches. The CDR3 runs 14 residues.